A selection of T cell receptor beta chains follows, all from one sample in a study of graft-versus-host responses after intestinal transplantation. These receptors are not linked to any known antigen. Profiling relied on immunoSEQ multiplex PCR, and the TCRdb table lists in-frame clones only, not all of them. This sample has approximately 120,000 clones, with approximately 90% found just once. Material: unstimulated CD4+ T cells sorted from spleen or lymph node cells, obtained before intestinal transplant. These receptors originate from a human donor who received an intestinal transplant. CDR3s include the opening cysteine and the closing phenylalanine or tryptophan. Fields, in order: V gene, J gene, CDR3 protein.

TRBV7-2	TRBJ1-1	CASSLVKSGGAFF
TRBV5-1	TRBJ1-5	CASSLGGSQPQHF
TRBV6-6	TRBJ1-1	CASTDRANTEAFF
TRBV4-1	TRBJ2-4	CASSPGGGGIQYF
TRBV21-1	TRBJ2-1	CASSKDGRGEDNEQFF
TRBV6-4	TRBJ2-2	CASSYTPGHITGELFF
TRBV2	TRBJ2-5	CASIQGAWTQYF
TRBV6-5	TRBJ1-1	CASSYSAGGGTEAFF
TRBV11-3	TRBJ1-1	CASSLRVKNTEAFF
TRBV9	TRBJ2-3	CASSVNEGFRYF
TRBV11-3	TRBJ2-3	CASSFSTDTQYF
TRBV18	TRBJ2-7	CASSPERENEQYF
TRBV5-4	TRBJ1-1	CASSQSGGDTEAFF
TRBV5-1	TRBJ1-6	CASSEQRTGRRGPLHF
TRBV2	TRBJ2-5	CASSYGGQETQYF
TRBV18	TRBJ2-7	CASSPERYEQYF
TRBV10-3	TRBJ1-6	CAIAGKRDKNSPLHF
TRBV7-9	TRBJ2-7	CVGRGESYEQYF
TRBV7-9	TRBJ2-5	CASRRGQYQETQYF
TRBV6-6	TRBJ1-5	CASSYFRGKGNQPQHF
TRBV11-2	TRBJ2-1	CASSLIRDYNEQFF
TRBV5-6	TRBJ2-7	CASSFRDGTARYEQYF
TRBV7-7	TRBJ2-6	CASRPRVSAQSRANVLTF
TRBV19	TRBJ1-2	CASINSGTGYYGYTF
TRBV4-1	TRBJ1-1	CASSQRDRGTEAFF
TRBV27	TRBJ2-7	CASSSTSGGTYEQYF
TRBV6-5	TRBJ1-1	CASSRPGRGIGFF
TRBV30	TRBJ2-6	CAWRRSGANVLTF
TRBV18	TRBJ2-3	CASSPSAAQDSTDTQYF
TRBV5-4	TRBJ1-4	CASSPGTPYDSNEKLFF
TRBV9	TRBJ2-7	CASSPSGQISYEQYF
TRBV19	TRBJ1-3	CASSKVGGRSGNTIYF
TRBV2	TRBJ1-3	CASSDRGTMGNTIYF
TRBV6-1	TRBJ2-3	CASSEGPSGGAQYF
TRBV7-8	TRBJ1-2	CASSLESSGGYTF
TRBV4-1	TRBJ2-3	CASSQVWGSTDTQYF
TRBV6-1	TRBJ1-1	CASSDRGWNTEAFF
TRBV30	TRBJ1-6	CAWSGTGAHSPLHF
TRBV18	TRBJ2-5	CASSPLPNQETQYF
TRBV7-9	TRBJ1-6	CASSPGTGQSPLHF
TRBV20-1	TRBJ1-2	CSARDFWGYTF
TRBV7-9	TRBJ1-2	CASSLGDFYGYTF
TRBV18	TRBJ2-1	CASSPPDPQILDPNEQFF
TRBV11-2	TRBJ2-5	CASSRTGIVTQYF
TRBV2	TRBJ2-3	CASSLGGVGTDTQYF
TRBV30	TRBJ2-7	CAWSAGGEQYF
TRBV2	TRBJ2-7	CASRSTQQYF
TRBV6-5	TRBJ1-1	CASSYAALMNTEAFF
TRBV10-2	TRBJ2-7	CASSEKGYRLEQYF
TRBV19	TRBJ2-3	CASSIEPQTDTQYF
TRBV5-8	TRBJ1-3	CASSHGRAGNTIYF
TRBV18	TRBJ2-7	CASSPRAGGRSSEQYF
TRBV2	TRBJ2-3	CASSGGLAGGGTDTQYF
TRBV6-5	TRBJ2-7	CASSYSSRGPYEQYF